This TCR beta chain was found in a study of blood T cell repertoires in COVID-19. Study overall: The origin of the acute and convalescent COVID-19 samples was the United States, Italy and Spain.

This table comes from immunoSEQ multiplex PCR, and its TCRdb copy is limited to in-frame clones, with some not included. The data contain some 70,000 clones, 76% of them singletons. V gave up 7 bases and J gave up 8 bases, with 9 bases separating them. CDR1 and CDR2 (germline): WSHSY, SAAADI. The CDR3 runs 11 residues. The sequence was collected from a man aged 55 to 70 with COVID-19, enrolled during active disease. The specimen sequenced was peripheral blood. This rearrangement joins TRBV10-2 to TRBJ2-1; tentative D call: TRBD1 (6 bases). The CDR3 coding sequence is TGCGCCAGCACAGGGACATATGAGCAGTTCTTC. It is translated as CASTGTYEQFF.